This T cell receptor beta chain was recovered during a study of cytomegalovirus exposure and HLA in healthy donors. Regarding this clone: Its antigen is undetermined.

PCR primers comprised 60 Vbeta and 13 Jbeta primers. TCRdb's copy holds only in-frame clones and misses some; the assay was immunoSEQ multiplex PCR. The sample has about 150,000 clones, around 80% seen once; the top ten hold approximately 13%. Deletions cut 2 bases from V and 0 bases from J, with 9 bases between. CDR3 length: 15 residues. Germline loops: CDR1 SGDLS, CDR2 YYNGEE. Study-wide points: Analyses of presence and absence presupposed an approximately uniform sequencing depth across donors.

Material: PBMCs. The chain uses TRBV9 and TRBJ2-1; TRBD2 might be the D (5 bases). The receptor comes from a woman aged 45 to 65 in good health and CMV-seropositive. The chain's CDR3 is CASSVDWSSYNEQFF. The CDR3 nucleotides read TGTGCCAGCAGCGTGGACTGGAGCTCCTACAATGAGCAGTTCTTC. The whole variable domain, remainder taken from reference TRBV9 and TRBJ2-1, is DSGVTQTPKHLITATGQRVTLRCSPRSGDLSVYWYQQSLDQGLQFLIQYYNGEERAKGNILERFSAQQFPDLHSELNLSSLELGDSALYFCASSVDWSSYNEQFFGPGTRLTVL.